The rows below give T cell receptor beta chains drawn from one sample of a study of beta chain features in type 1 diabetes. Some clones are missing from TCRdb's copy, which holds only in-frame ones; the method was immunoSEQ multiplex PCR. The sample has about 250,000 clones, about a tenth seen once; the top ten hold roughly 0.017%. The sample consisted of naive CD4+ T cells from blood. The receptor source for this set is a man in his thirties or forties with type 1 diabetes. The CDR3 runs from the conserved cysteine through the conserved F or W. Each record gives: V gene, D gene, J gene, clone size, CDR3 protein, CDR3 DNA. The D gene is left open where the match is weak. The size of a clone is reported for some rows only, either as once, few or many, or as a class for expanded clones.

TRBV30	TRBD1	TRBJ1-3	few	CAWSRIGTGADTIYF	TGTGCCTGGAGTCGGATCGGGACAGGGGCGGACACCATATATTTT
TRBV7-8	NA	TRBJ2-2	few	CASSGDRDKNTGELFF	TGTGCCAGCAGCGGAGACCGGGACAAGAACACCGGGGAGCTGTTTTTT
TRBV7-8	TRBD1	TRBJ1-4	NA	CASSAGQGNEKLFF	TGTGCCAGCAGCGCGGGACAGGGGAATGAAAAACTGTTTTTT
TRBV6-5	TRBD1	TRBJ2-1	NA	CASSRNGQGGAEQFF	TGTGCCAGCAGTCGAAATGGACAGGGGGGGGCTGAGCAGTTCTTC
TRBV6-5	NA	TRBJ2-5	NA	CASSGLEAARETQYF	TGTGCCAGCAGTGGCCTTGAGGCGGCGCGAGAGACCCAGTACTTC
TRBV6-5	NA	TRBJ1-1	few	CASSSKGGVAEAFF	TGTGCCAGCAGTTCAAAAGGAGGGGTAGCTGAAGCTTTCTTT
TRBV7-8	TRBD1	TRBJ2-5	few	CASSLGTGVGETQYF	TGTGCCAGCAGCTTAGGGACAGGGGTGGGAGAGACCCAGTACTTC
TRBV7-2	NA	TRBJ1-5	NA	CASARTVSNQPQHF	TGTGCCAGCGCCCGGACTGTTAGCAATCAGCCCCAGCATTTT
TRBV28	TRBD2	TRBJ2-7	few	CASRSGTSYEQYF	TGTGCCAGCAGGTCCGGGACTAGCTACGAGCAGTACTTC
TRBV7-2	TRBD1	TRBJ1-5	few	CASSLVYRGPQHF	TGTGCCAGCAGCTTAGTATACAGGGGGCCCCAGCATTTT
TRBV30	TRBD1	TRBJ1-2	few	CAWSYRGHGYGYTF	TGTGCCTGGAGTTACAGGGGGCACGGCTATGGCTACACCTTC
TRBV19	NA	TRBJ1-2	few	CASSTSANYGYTF	TGTGCCAGTAGTACGTCAGCTAACTATGGCTACACCTTC
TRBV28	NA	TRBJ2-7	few	CASSLSPNRYEQYF	TGTGCCAGCAGTTTATCGCCGAACAGGTACGAGCAGTACTTC
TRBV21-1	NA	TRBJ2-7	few	CASTDRVGQGATYEQYF	NA
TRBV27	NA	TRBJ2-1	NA	CASSFLGANEQFF	TGTGCCAGCAGTTTTTTAGGGGCCAATGAGCAGTTCTTC
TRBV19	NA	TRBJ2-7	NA	CASSITGTRGHEQYF	TGTGCCAGTAGTATAACCGGGACAAGGGGCCACGAGCAGTACTTC
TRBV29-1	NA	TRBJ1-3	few	CSVQVEGNTIYF	TGCAGCGTTCAAGTGGAGGGAAACACCATATATTTT
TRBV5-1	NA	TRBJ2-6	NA	CASSPRGSGANVLTF	TGCGCCAGCAGCCCCCGGGGCTCTGGGGCCAACGTCCTGACTTTC
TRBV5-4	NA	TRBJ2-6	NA	CASSPRQGSSGANVLTF	TGTGCCAGCAGCCCGCGGCAGGGCAGCTCTGGGGCCAACGTCCTGACTTTC
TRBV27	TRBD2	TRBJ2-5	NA	CASSLFPPTSGVETQYF	TGTGCCAGCAGTTTATTCCCACCGACTAGCGGGGTCGAGACCCAGTACTTC